Sequencing of this T cell receptor beta chain was carried out in a study of blood T cell repertoires in COVID-19. Turning to the study itself: The United States, Italy and Spain were the sources of the acute and convalescent COVID-19 samples. T cells, B-cell-depleted T cells, or PBMCs supplied cDNA or gDNA.

Authors' processing steps: Amplification of reference gene primers provided the estimated nucleated cell counts. Assay: immunoSEQ multiplex PCR; the TCRdb copy retains only in-frame clones and omits some. Clone size and V and J calls were adopted from that table, with D and trimming inferred from the DNA. This sample yields 180,000 or so clones, of which 87% are seen a single time; 1.6% belongs to the top ten. CDR3 length: 15 amino acids. Per germline, CDR1 KGHDR and CDR2 SFDVKD. V was shortened by 2 bases and J by 2 bases, with 10 bases between the two germline ends. The chain carries TRBV24-1 and TRBJ2-3, with D possibly matching TRBD2 (6 bases). Sample: peripheral blood. The source of this sequence is a woman between 45 and 60 years old with acute or convalescent COVID-19. DNA of the CDR3: TGTGCCACCAGTGATTGGGACTCAAACACAGATACGCAGTATTTT. Its translation: CATSDWDSNTDTQYF.